The next 22 T cell receptor beta chains were all read from a single sample in a study of cytomegalovirus exposure and HLA in healthy donors. The PCR contained 60 Vbeta and 13 Jbeta primers. Produced via immunoSEQ multiplex PCR; TCRdb's table is partial and in-frame only. The sample lists about 160,000 clones; approximately 80% were seen once. Sequences were obtained from PBMCs. These receptors were collected from a man aged 18 to 29 in good health and CMV-seropositive.

This clone occurred a few times. This CDR3 is also generated by other DNA sequences in the sample. The V gene is TRBV30, the J gene TRBJ2-5, with 12 nucleotides matching TRBD2. Germline V gene sequence: CDR1 GTSNPN, CDR2 SVGIG (reference sequence). This CDR3 contains 19 residues. J gave up 4 bases and V 2 bases, and 17 bases lay outside the gene matches. For the CDR3, the DNA is TGTGCCTGGAGTAGGCTCTTGTGGGCTAGCGGGGGGGCACGAGAGACCCAGTACTTC. Its protein product is CAWSRLLWASGGARETQYF.

The chain combines TRBV27 with TRBJ1-4; 9 nucleotides line up with TRBD1. V was clipped by 0 bases and J by 6 bases; unmatched bases: 5. Germline CDR1 reads MNHEY; CDR2 reads SMNVEV (reference sequence). The CDR3 spans 16 residues. CDR3 sequence: CASSLSFRTGDEKLFF. CDR3 bases: TGTGCCAGCAGTTTATCTTTTCGGACAGGGGATGAAAAACTGTTTTTT.

V and J are TRBV27 and TRBJ1-2, with TRBD1 as a possible D gene (6 bases). Per germline, CDR1 MNHEY and CDR2 SMNVEV (reference sequence). V was cut by 5 bases and J by 4 bases, with 14 bases left in between. This CDR3 region has 14 residues. The CDR3 sequence: CASSSVDRPYGYTF. DNA of the CDR3: TGTGCCAGCAGTAGTGTAGACAGGCCCTATGGCTACACCTTC.

This chain connects TRBV30 to TRBJ1-5, with TRBD1 as a possible D gene (6 bases). Germline-derived CDR1 and CDR2 are GTSNPN and SVGIG (reference sequence). Trimming took 0 bases from V and 2 from J, leaving 17 bases between them. This CDR3 spans 17 amino acids. The CDR3 loop reads CAWSVEGHDPRNQPQHF. DNA of the CDR3: TGTGCCTGGAGTGTAGAGGGACACGACCCTCGCAATCAGCCCCAGCATTTT.

This clone was detected a few times. The chain carries TRBV6-5 and TRBJ2-7; TRBD1 agrees at 8 bases. The trim removed 8 bases at V and 2 bases at J, leaving 2 bases unmatched. The CDR3 runs to 12 residues. Germline CDR1 reads MNHEY; CDR2 reads SVGAGI. The CDR3, as DNA: TGTGCCAGCGGGGACAGGACCTACGAGCAGTACTTC. Amino acids: CASGDRTYEQYF.

This clone was seen more than once but under ten times. The rearrangement uses TRBV9 and TRBJ1-4, with 10 bases lining up with TRBD1. Per the germline V gene, CDR1 is SGDLS and CDR2 is YYNGEE. Trimming removed 3 bases from V and 8 bases from J; junction bases left unmatched: 7. This CDR3 contains 15 residues. DNA for the CDR3: TGTGCCAGCAGCGCCTACGGGACAGGGGACGAAAAACTGTTTTTT. Residues: CASSAYGTGDEKLFF.

This clone was counted a single time. The chain carries TRBV7-2 and TRBJ2-5; D remains ambiguous. CDR1 and CDR2 (germline): SGHTA, FQGNSA. The CDR3 consists of 15 residues. V lost 2 bases and J 4 bases, leaving 14 bases between the germline ends. The CDR3, as DNA: TGTGCCAGCAGCTTACACTTTGGAGCGTCAGAGACCCAGTACTTC. Its translation: CASSLHFGASETQYF.

The chain joins TRBV5-8 to TRBJ1-1; no clear D gene. V was shortened by 0 bases and J by 5 bases, with 14 bases between the two germline ends. The CDR3 length is 15 residues. Per the germline V gene, CDR1 is SGHTS and CDR2 is YDEGEE. The CDR3, as DNA: TGTGCCAGCAGCTTGGGGCGGGCAAGGAAGACTGAAGCTTTCTTT. Its translation is CASSLGRARKTEAFF.

The rearrangement joins TRBV2 to TRBJ2-2; TRBD1 aligns across 7 bases. J gave up 6 bases and V 3 bases, and 10 bases lay outside the gene matches. CDR1 SNHLY and CDR2 FYNNEI come from the germline V gene. The CDR3 consists of 16 residues. The CDR3 sequence: CASSDYRGLVPGELFF. The CDR3 DNA follows: TGTGCCAGCAGTGATTATAGGGGGCTAGTCCCCGGGGAGCTGTTTTTT. The variable domain in full, completed from reference TRBV2 and TRBJ2-2, reads EPEVTQTPSHQVTQMGQEVILRCVPISNHLYFYWYRQILGQKVEFLVSFYNNEISEKSEIFDDQFSVERPDGSNFTLKIRSTKLEDSAMYFCASSDYRGLVPGELFFGEGSRLTVL.

The CDR3 DNA reads as TGTGCCAGCACCTTGAATGAGCAGTTCTTC. This gives the protein CASTLNEQFF. This chain joins TRBV6-5 and TRBJ2-1; no reliable D call. This CDR3 region has 10 residues. CDR1 and CDR2 from the germline V gene are MNHEY and SVGAGI. Trimming took 7 bases from V and 7 from J, leaving 5 bases between them.

The genes are TRBV27 and TRBJ1-1, with 7 bases aligning to TRBD1. Germline V gives CDR1 MNHEY, CDR2 SMNVEV (reference sequence). This CDR3 is built from 14 residues. The trim removed 2 bases at V and 4 bases at J, leaving 4 bases unmatched. CDR3 coding DNA: TGTGCCAGCAGTTTAGACCAGGGGGGCACTGAAGCTTTCTTT. The encoded protein is CASSLDQGGTEAFF.

This clone appeared once. The V gene is TRBV5-6, the J gene TRBJ2-5; 9 positions match TRBD2. CDR3 length: 13 amino acids. Germline trimming cut 3 bases from V and 5 bases from J; bases unmatched to any gene: 2. Germline V CDR1 and CDR2: SGHDT, YYEEEE. CDR3 coding DNA: TGTGCCAGCAGCTCGAGCGGGAGGGAGACCCAGTACTTC. Protein: CASSSSGRETQYF.

The genes are TRBV25-1 and TRBJ1-1; tentative D call: TRBD1 (6 bases). This CDR3 region has 14 residues. CDR1 and CDR2 from the germline V gene are MGHDK and SYGVNS. V was trimmed by 2 bases and J by 5 bases, leaving 12 bases between them. The CDR3, as DNA: TGTGCCAGCAGTGAAGATACAGGGATGACTGAAGCTTTCTTT. Encoded protein: CASSEDTGMTEAFF. Variable domain in full (rest from reference TRBV25-1 and TRBJ1-1): EADIYQTPRYLVIGTGKKITLECSQTMGHDKMYWYQQDPGMELHLIHYSYGVNSTEKGDLSSESTVSRIRTEHFPLTLESARPSHTSQYLCASSEDTGMTEAFFGQGTRLTVV.

V is TRBV5-4 and J is TRBJ2-5; TRBD2 agrees at 12 bases. This CDR3 region has 18 residues. Germline V gene sequence: CDR1 SGHNT, CDR2 YYREEE (reference sequence). With 0 bases clipped from V and 5 bases from J, the junction kept 11 bases outside the gene matches. Here the CDR3 DNA reads TGTGCCAGCAGCTTGGTGCCCCTGACTAGCGGGAGCTCGGAGACCCAGTACTTC. Translating gives CASSLVPLTSGSSETQYF.

The CDR3 coding sequence is TGTGCCAGCAGCATTCTGCGGGGGGCGGGAATCGGGAACGACTATGGCTACACCTTC. Encoded protein: CASSILRGAGIGNDYGYTF. The chain links TRBV21-1 to TRBJ1-2. TRBV21-1 is recorded as a pseudogene. The CDR3 extends over 19 amino acids.

This CDR3 is CASSAEVLYKSGGIEKLFF. Here the CDR3 DNA reads TGTGCCAGCAGCGCCGAAGTCTTATATAAATCGGGGGGAATTGAAAAACTGTTTTTT. The rearrangement uses TRBV7-9 and TRBJ1-4; maybe TRBD1 (5 bases). The germline CDR1 and CDR2 sequences are SEHNR and FQNEAQ (reference sequence). V gave up 5 bases and J gave up 7 bases, with 29 bases separating them. The length of the CDR3 is 19 residues.

The chain is built from TRBV5-1 and TRBJ1-2; no clear D gene. The CDR3 is made up of 15 amino acids. Trimming took 4 bases from V and 2 from J, leaving 15 bases between them. Germline loops: CDR1 SGHRS, CDR2 YFSETQ. The CDR3 DNA sequence: TGCGCCAGCAGCCCCCTAGAGTCCGGGAACTATGGCTACACCTTC. This encodes CASSPLESGNYGYTF.

V is TRBV6-1 and J is TRBJ2-2; D possibly corresponds to TRBD1 (6 bases). Germline CDR1 and CDR2: MNHNS and SASEGT. The CDR3 is 15 amino acids. V was shortened by 11 bases and J by 0 bases, with 16 bases between the two germline ends. CDR3 sequence: CAAARGWANTGELFF. Here the CDR3 DNA reads TGTGCCGCGGCCAGGGGATGGGCGAACACCGGGGAGCTGTTTTTT.

This chain joins TRBV27 and TRBJ2-5; maybe TRBD2 (5 bases). The CDR3 is 15 residues long. Germline lookup yields CDR1 MNHEY and CDR2 SMNVEV (reference sequence). Trimming cost V 2 bases and J 4 bases, with 14 bases left between them. CDR3 amino acids: CASSLVPSPPETQYF. CDR3 DNA sequence: TGTGCCAGCAGTTTAGTCCCTAGCCCCCCAGAGACCCAGTACTTC.

The rearrangement uses TRBV5-6 and TRBJ2-7; TRBD1 matches 7 bases. The CDR3 loop spans 14 amino acids. With V trimmed by 3 bases and J by 0 bases, 3 bases remained unmatched. The V gene's germline CDR1 is SGHDT and CDR2 YYEEEE. CDR3 nucleotides: TGTGCCAGCAGCTACAGGGGAAACTCCTACGAGCAGTACTTC. Its translation is CASSYRGNSYEQYF.

This clone was seen a single time. The chain combines TRBV5-6 with TRBJ2-5, with 9 bases that match TRBD2. Germline CDR1 is SGHDT and CDR2 is YYEEEE. The CDR3 has 16 residues. Trimming took 0 bases from V and 4 from J; bases not matched to a gene: 7. The CDR3 bases are TGTGCCAGCAGCTTGGATCTAGCGGGACGACCAGAGACCCAGTACTTC. Translating it yields CASSLDLAGRPETQYF.

The chain recombines TRBV7-2 with TRBJ1-1; D is uncertain. The CDR3 has 13 amino acids. Trimming took 5 bases from V and 2 from J, leaving 9 bases between them. The germline CDR1 and CDR2 sequences are SGHTA and FQGNSA. CDR3 bases: TGTGCCAGCAGCCTAACCTCTAACACTGAAGCTTTCTTT. Translating gives CASSLTSNTEAFF.